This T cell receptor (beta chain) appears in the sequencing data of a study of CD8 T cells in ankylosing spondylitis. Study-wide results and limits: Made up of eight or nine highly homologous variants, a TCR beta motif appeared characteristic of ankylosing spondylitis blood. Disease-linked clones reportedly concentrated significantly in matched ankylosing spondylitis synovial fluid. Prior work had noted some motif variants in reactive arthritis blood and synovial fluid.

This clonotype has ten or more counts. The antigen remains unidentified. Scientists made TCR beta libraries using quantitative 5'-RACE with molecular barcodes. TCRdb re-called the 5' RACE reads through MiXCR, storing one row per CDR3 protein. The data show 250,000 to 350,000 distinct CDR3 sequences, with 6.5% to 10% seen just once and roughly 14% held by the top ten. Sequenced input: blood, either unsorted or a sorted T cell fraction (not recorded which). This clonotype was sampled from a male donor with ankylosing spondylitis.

The chain's CDR3 is CASSLELPNTEAFF. In DNA, the CDR3 is TGTGCCAGCAGTTTGGAACTACCTAACACTGAAGCTTTCTTT. The V and J genes are TRBV12-3 or TRBV12-4 and TRBJ1-1; no clear D gene. Between the trimmed V and J ends, which lost 3 bases and 2 bases, there was a span of 10 bases. The length of the CDR3 is 14 residues.